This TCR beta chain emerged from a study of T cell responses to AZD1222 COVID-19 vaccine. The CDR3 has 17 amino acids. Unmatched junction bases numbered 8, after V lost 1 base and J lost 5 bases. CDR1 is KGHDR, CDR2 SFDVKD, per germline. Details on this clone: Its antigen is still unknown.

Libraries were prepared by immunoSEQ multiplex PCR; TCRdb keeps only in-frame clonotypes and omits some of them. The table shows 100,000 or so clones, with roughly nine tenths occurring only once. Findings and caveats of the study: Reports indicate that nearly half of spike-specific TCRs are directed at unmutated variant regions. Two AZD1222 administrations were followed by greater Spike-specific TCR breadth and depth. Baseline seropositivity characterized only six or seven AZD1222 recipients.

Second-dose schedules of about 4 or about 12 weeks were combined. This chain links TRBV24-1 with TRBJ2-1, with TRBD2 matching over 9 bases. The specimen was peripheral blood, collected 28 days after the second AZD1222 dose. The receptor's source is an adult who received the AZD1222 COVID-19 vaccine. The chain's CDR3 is CATSDFGGGRADNEQFF. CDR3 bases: TGTGCCACCAGTGATTTTGGTGGCGGGAGGGCCGACAATGAGCAGTTCTTC.